These 7 T cell receptor beta chains were all obtained from the same sample, sequenced in a study of long-term antiretroviral therapy in people with HIV. The assay used was immunoSEQ (version v3.0), run at survey level. The table came from immunoSEQ multiplex PCR; TCRdb's copy has only in-frame clones and leaves some out. In the table there are about 17,000 clones, around 74% of which are singletons. Sequenced here: unsorted PBMCs, sampled nearly 2.6 years before starting antiretroviral therapy. Receptors were obtained from a woman aged 45-59 years with HIV.

The rearrangement links TRBV18 to TRBJ2-3, with TRBD1 matching over 9 bases. The J segment lost 5 bases and the V segment lost 3 bases, leaving 6 bases of the junction unmatched. The V gene's germline CDR1 is KGHSH and CDR2 LQKENI. The CDR3 contains 15 residues. This CDR3 reads CASSPRTGELDTQYF. CDR3 DNA sequence: TGTGCCAGCTCACCCCGGACAGGGGAGTTAGATACGCAGTATTTT.

Only one count was recorded for this clone. J is TRBJ2-7 and V is TRBV5-1; 16 bases line up with TRBD2. The V gene end was trimmed by 4 bases and the J gene end by 4 bases; junction bases not matched to a gene: 8. The CDR3 is 17 residues long. Per germline, CDR1 SGHRS and CDR2 YFSETQ. CDR3 protein: CASSPGTSGGAGYEQYF. CDR3 in DNA: TGCGCCAGCAGCCCGGGGACTAGCGGGGGGGCCGGGTACGAGCAGTACTTC. The variable domain in full, with the rest retrieved from reference TRBV5-1 and TRBJ2-7, is KAGVTQTPRYLIKTRGQQVTLSCSPISGHRSVSWYQQTPGQGLQFLFEYFSETQRNKGNFPGRFSGRQFSNSRSEMNVSTLELGDSALYLCASSPGTSGGAGYEQYFGPGTRLTVT.

V and J are TRBV2 and TRBJ2-7; no definite D call. Trimming cost V 5 bases and J 1 base, with 6 bases left between them. Looked up from germline, CDR1 is SNHLY and CDR2 is FYNNEI. The CDR3 contains 12 residues. The CDR3 is CASSRGSYEQYV. The CDR3 DNA reads TGTGCCAGCAGTCGAGGATCCTACGAGCAGTACGTC.

The V and J genes are TRBV27 and TRBJ2-5; weak D call: TRBD2 (6 bases). Germline CDR1 MNHEY, CDR2 SMNVEV (reference sequence). The CDR3 is made up of 14 amino acids. Between the trimmed V and J ends, which lost 4 bases and 4 bases, there was a span of 13 bases. In DNA form, the CDR3 reads TGTGCCAGCAGTTCCCGGCGGGGCAGAGAGACCCAGTACTTC. Its protein is CASSSRRGRETQYF.

The chain uses TRBV5-1 and TRBJ1-6; 10 bases fit TRBD1. Germline V gene data show CDR1 as SGHRS and CDR2 as YFSETQ. The trim removed 7 bases at V and 7 bases at J, leaving 14 bases unmatched. CDR3 length: 17 amino acids. In DNA, the CDR3 is TGCGCCAGCGCTGGTGAGACAGGGGGCGGCGGCAATTCACCCCTCCACTTT. It yields the protein CASAGETGGGGNSPLHF.

The sample holds one count of this clone. V gene TRBV28 combines with J gene TRBJ2-7; possible D gene TRBD2, 5 bases. The CDR3 length is 14 residues. Per germline, CDR1 MDHEN and CDR2 SYDVKM. Trimming took off 6 bases at V and 4 bases at J, with 16 bases between the two ends. CDR3 in amino acids: CASSLGGSGYEQYV. The CDR3 coding sequence is TGTGCCAGCAGCTTGGGCGGATCGGGGTACGAGCAGTACGTC.

J is TRBJ1-2 and V is TRBV6-1; 9 bases map to TRBD1. Germline V CDR1 and CDR2: MNHNS, SASEGT. The CDR3 has 14 amino acids. Here the CDR3 DNA reads TGTGTCTGTCATCCGGGGGGACAGGGATATGGCTACACCTTC. This sequence encodes CVCHPGGQGYGYTF.